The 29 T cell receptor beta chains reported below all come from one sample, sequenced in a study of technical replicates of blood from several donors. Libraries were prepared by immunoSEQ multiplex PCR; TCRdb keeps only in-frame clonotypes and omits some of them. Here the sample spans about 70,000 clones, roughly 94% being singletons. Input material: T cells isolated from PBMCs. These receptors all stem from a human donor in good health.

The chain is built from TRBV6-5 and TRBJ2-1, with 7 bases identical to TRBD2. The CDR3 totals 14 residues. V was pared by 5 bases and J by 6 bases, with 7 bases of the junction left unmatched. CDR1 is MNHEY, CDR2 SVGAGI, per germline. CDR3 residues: CASSKQRDFNEQFF. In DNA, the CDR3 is TGTGCCAGCAGTAAACAGCGGGATTTCAATGAGCAGTTCTTC.

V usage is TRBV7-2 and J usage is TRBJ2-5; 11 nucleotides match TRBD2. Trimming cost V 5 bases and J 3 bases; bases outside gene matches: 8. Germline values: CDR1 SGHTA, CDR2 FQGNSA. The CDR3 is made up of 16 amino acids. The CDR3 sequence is CASSDLLAGVEETQYF. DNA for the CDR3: TGTGCCAGCAGCGACCTACTAGCGGGAGTTGAAGAGACCCAGTACTTC.

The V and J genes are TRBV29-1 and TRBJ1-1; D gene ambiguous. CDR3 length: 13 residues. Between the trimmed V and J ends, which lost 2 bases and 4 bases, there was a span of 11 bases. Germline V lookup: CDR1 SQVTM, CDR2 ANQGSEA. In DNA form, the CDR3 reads TGCAGCGTTGAATCGGGTATGGGCACTGAAGCTTTCTTT. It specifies CSVESGMGTEAFF.

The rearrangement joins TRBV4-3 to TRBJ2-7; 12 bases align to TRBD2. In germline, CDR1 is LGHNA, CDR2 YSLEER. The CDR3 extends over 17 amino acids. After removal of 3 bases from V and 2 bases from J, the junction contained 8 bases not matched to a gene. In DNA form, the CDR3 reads TGCGCCAGCAGCCAGACAAGTCTAGCGGGAGGGCCCTACGAGCAGTACTTC. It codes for CASSQTSLAGGPYEQYF.

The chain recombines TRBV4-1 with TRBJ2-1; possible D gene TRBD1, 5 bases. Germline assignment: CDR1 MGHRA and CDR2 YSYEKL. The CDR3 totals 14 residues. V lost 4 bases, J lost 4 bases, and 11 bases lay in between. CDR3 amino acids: CASSPTVLYNEQFF. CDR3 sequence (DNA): TGCGCCAGCAGCCCGACAGTCCTTTACAATGAGCAGTTCTTC.

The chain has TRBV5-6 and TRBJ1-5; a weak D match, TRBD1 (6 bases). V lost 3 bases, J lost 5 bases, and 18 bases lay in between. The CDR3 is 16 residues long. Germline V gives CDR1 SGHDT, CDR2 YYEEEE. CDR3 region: CASSSFYRVKDQPQHF. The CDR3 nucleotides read TGTGCCAGCAGCTCATTCTACAGGGTTAAGGATCAGCCCCAGCATTTT.

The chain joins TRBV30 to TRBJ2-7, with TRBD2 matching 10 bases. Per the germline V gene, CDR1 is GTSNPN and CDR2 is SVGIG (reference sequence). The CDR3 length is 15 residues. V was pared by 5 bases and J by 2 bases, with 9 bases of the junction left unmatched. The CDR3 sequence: CAWETGTSATYEQYF. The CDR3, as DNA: TGTGCCTGGGAAACCGGGACTAGCGCTACCTACGAGCAGTACTTC.

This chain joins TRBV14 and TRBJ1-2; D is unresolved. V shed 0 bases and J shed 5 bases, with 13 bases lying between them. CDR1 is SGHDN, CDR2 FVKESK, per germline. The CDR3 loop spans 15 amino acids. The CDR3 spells CASSQELRQLYGYTF. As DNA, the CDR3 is TGTGCCAGCAGCCAAGAATTGAGACAACTTTATGGCTACACCTTC.

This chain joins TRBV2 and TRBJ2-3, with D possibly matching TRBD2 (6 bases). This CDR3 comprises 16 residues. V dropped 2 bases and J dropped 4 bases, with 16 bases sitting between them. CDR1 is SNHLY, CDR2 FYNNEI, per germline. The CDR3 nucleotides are TGTGCCAGCAGTGAATTTGGGGGAGGATTCGCAGATACGCAGTATTTT. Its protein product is CASSEFGGGFADTQYF. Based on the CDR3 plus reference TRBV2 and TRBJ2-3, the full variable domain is EPEVTQTPSHQVTQMGQEVILRCVPISNHLYFYWYRQILGQKVEFLVSFYNNEISEKSEIFDDQFSVERPDGSNFTLKIRSTKLEDSAMYFCASSEFGGGFADTQYFGPGTRLTVL.

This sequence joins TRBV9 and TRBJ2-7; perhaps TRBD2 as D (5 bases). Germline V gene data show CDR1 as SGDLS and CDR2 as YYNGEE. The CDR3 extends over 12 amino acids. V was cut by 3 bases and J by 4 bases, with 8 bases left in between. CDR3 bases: TGTGCCAGCAGCGGTGAGCGGTACGAGCAGTACTTC. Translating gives CASSGERYEQYF.

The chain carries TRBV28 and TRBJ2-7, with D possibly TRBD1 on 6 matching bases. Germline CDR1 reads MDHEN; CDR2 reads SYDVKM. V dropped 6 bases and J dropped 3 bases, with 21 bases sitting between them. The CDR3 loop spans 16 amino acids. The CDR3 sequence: CASRHRQGMGYYEQYF. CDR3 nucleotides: TGTGCCAGCAGGCATCGGCAGGGGATGGGGTACTACGAGCAGTACTTC.

The CDR3, as DNA: TGTGCCAGCAGTGACAGGTGGCTAGATGAGCAGTTCTTC. It encodes CASSDRWLDEQFF. This chain uses TRBV6-4 with TRBJ2-1; D gene uncertain. The CDR3 covers 13 residues. CDR1 and CDR2 (germline): MRHNA, SNTAGT. The V end lost 2 bases, the J end lost 8 bases, and 10 bases lay between the germline ends.

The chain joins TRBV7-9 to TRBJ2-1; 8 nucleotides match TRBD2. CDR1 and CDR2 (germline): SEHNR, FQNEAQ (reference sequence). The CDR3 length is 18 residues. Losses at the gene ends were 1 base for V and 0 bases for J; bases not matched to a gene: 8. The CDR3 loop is CASSLEIVAGSSYNEQFF. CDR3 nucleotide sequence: TGTGCCAGCAGCTTAGAAATAGTAGCGGGGAGCTCCTACAATGAGCAGTTCTTC.

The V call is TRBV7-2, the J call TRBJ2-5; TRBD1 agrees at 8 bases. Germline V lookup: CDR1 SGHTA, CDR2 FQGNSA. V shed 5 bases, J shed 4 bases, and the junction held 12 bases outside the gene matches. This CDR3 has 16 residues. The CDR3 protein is CASSPGGRGRVETQYF. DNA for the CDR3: TGTGCCAGCAGCCCCGGTGGCAGGGGGCGGGTAGAGACCCAGTACTTC.

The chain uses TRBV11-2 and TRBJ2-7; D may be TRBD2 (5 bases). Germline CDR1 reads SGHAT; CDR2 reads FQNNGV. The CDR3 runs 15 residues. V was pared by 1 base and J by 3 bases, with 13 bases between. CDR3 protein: CASSLVPLADYEQYF. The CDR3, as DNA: TGTGCCAGCAGCTTAGTGCCCCTAGCCGACTACGAGCAGTACTTC.

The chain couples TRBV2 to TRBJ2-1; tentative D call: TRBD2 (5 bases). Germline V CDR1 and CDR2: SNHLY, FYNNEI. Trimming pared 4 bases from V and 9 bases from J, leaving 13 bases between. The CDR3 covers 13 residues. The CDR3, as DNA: TGTGCCAGCAGTGGAACTAGGACGGGTGAGCAGTTCTTC. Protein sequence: CASSGTRTGEQFF.

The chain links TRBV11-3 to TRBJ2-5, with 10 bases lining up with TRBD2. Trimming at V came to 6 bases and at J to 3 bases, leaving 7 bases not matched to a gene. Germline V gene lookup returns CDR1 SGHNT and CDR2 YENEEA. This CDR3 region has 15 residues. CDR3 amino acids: CASRAGGPVKETQYF. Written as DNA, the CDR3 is TGTGCCAGCAGAGCGGGAGGGCCTGTGAAAGAGACCCAGTACTTC.

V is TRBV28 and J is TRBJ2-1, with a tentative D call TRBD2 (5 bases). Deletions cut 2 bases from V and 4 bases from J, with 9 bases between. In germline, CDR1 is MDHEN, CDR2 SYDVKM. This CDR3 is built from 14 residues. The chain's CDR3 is CASSLRSGYNEQFF. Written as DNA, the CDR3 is TGTGCCAGCAGTTTAAGGAGCGGATACAATGAGCAGTTCTTC.

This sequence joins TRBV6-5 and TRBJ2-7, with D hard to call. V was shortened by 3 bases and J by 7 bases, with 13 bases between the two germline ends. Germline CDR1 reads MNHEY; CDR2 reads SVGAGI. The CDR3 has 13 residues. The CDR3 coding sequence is TGTGCCAGCAGTTATGTTTTTAAAGAGGAGCAGTACTTC. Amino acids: CASSYVFKEEQYF.

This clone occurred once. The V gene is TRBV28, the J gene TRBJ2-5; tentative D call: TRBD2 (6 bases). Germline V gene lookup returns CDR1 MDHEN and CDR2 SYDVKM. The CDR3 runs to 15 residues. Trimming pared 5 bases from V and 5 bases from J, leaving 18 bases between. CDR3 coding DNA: TGTGCCAGCAGTCAACCCTCGGGCCGGGGGGAGACCCAGTACTTC. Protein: CASSQPSGRGETQYF.

CDR3: CASSLRGTPYNEQFF. The CDR3 DNA reads TGTGCCAGCAGCCTCCGGGGTACCCCCTACAATGAGCAGTTCTTC. The chain has TRBV11-3 and TRBJ2-1; maybe TRBD2 (5 bases). There are 15 residues in the CDR3. The germline CDR1 and CDR2 sequences are SGHNT and YENEEA. V was trimmed by 5 bases and J by 2 bases, leaving 13 bases between them.

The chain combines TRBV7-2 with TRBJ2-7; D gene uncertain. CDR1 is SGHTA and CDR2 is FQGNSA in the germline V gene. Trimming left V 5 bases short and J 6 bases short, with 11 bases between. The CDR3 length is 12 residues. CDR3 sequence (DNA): TGTGCCAGCAGCCTAATATACCCCGAGCAGTACTTC. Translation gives CASSLIYPEQYF.

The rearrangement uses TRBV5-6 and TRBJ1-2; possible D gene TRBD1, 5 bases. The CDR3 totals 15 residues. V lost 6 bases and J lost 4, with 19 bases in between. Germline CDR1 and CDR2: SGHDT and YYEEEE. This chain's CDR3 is CASNTNRSLGYGYTF. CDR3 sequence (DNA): TGTGCCAGCAACACCAACAGGTCCCTCGGCTATGGCTACACCTTC.

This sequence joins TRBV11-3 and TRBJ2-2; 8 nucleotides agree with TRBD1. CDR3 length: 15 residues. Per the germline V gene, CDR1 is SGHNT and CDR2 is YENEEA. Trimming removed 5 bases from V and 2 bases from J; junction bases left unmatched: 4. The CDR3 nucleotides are TGTGCCAGCAGCAAGGACAGGGCAAACACCGGGGAGCTGTTTTTT. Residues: CASSKDRANTGELFF.

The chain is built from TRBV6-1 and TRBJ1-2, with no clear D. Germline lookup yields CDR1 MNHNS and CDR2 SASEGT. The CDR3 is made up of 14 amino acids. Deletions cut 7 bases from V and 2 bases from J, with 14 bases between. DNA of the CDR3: TGTGCCAGCAACAGAAACAAGGCAAACTATGGCTACACCTTC. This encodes CASNRNKANYGYTF.

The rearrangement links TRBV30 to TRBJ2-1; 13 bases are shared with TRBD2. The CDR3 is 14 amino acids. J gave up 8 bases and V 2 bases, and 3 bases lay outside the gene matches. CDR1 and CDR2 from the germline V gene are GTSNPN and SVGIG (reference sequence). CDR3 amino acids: CAWSRLAGGDEQFF. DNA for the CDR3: TGTGCCTGGAGTAGACTAGCGGGAGGTGATGAGCAGTTCTTC.

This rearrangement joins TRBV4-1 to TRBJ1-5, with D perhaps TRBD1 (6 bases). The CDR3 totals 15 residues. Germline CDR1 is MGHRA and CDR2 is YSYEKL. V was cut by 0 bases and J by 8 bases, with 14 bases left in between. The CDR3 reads CASSQDSQGGEPQHF. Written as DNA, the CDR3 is TGCGCCAGCAGCCAAGATTCTCAAGGGGGGGAGCCCCAGCATTTT.

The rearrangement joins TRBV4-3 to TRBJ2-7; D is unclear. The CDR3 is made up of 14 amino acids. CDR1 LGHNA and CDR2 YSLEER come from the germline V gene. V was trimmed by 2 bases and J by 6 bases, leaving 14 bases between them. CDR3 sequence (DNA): TGCGCCAGCAGCCAATATTCAAGTCCAGTCGAGCAGTACTTC. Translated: CASSQYSSPVEQYF.

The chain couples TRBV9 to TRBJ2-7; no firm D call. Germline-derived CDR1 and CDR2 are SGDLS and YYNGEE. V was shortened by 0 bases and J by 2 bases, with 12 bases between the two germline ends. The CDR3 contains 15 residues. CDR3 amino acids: CASSVGVGLTYEQYF. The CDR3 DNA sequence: TGTGCCAGCAGCGTAGGGGTCGGGTTAACCTACGAGCAGTACTTC.